Below, 24 T cell receptor beta chains from the same sample are listed, as sequenced in a study of cytomegalovirus exposure and HLA in healthy donors. Measured with immunoSEQ multiplex PCR; TCRdb has only the in-frame clones, and not every one. The sample has over 200,000 clones, roughly 84% seen once. Sequenced input: PBMCs. These receptors originate from a woman aged 18 to 35 in good health and CMV-seropositive.

The V gene is TRBV5-1, the J gene TRBJ1-1, with no clear D. CDR3 size: 12 residues. Germline assignment: CDR1 SGHRS and CDR2 YFSETQ. The V gene lost 4 bases and the J gene lost 7 bases, with 11 bases spanning the gap. CDR3 DNA sequence: TGCGCCAGCAGCGTAAGGCCAGGTGAAGCTTTCTTT. Translation: CASSVRPGEAFF.

The chain carries TRBV5-6 and TRBJ1-5, with D tentatively TRBD1 (5 bases). The germline gives CDR1 SGHDT, CDR2 YYEEEE. The ends were cut back, 0 bases at V and 4 bases at J, with 14 bases in the middle. This CDR3 comprises 16 residues. CDR3 in amino acids: CASSLATGPSNQPQHF. In nucleotides, the CDR3 is TGTGCCAGCAGCTTGGCTACAGGACCGTCAAATCAGCCCCAGCATTTT.

The chain recombines TRBV5-1 with TRBJ2-1; 13 bases line up with TRBD2. J lost 5 bases, V lost 7 bases, and 3 bases had no gene match. Germline CDR1 SGHRS, CDR2 YFSETQ. The CDR3 has 14 amino acids. The chain's CDR3 is CASLGTSGNNEQFF. CDR3 bases: TGCGCCAGCCTCGGGACTAGCGGGAACAATGAGCAGTTCTTC.

The chain couples TRBV6-1 to TRBJ1-3, with 7 bases aligning to TRBD1. This CDR3 is built from 14 residues. The V gene's germline CDR1 is MNHNS and CDR2 SASEGT. CDR3 DNA: TGTGTCTCACAGGGGATATCCTCTGGAAACACCATATATTTT. This sequence encodes CVSQGISSGNTIYF.

The chain combines TRBV7-9 with TRBJ2-5; TRBD1 matches at 12 bases. Germline-derived CDR1 and CDR2 are SEHNR and FQNEAQ (reference sequence). The CDR3 sequence is 14 residues long. The junction had 2 bases not matched to a gene; V was cut back by 5 bases and J by 4 bases. CDR3 DNA sequence: TGTGCCAGCAGCAGGGGACAGGGGGCAGAGACCCAGTACTTC. Translation gives CASSRGQGAETQYF.

The chain carries TRBV6-1 and TRBJ1-1; TRBD1 might be the D (6 bases). V was cut by 5 bases and J by 9 bases, with 22 bases left in between. The CDR3 extends over 15 amino acids. CDR1 MNHNS and CDR2 SASEGT come from the germline V gene. CDR3 in amino acids: CASSPRTVGNTQAFF. CDR3 sequence (DNA): TGTGCCAGCAGTCCCCGGACAGTCGGTAATACTCAAGCTTTCTTT.

The gene calls are TRBV5-4 and TRBJ2-7, with 12 bases lining up with TRBD2. The CDR3 contains 15 residues. Germline V gives CDR1 SGHNT, CDR2 YYREEE (reference sequence). V lost 3 bases, J lost 2 bases, and 3 bases stayed unmatched. The CDR3 coding sequence is TGTGCCAGCAGCTCAGGACTAGCGGGAACCTACGAGCAGTACTTC. Its translation: CASSSGLAGTYEQYF.

The chain is built from TRBV30 and TRBJ2-7; TRBD1 matches at 8 bases. Losses at the gene ends were 0 bases for V and 5 bases for J; bases not matched to a gene: 9. The CDR3 loop spans 15 amino acids. CDR1 and CDR2 from the germline V gene are GTSNPN and SVGIG (reference sequence). This CDR3 reads CAWSVGAGGANEQYF. CDR3 nucleotides: TGTGCCTGGAGTGTAGGGGCAGGGGGCGCAAACGAGCAGTACTTC.

The gene calls are TRBV10-3 and TRBJ1-5, with D unresolved. The CDR3 loop spans 15 amino acids. V lost 6 bases, J lost 0 bases, and 12 bases lay in between. Germline loops: CDR1 ENHRY, CDR2 SYGVKD. The CDR3: CAISQGSNSNQPQHF. In DNA form, the CDR3 reads TGTGCCATCAGCCAAGGTAGCAATAGCAATCAGCCCCAGCATTTT.

This chain connects TRBV2 to TRBJ2-7, with D hard to call. V was shortened by 5 bases and J by 6 bases, with 8 bases between the two germline ends. CDR3 length: 11 residues. The germline CDR1 and CDR2 sequences are SNHLY and FYNNEI. The CDR3 here is CASSPHAEQYF. Here the CDR3 DNA reads TGTGCCAGCAGTCCACACGCCGAGCAGTACTTC.

The rearrangement links TRBV30 to TRBJ2-3; the match to TRBD2 covers 9 bases. CDR1 is GTSNPN and CDR2 is SVGIG in the germline V gene (reference sequence). This CDR3 is built from 14 residues. With V trimmed by 4 bases and J by 4 bases, 6 bases remained unmatched. The CDR3 sequence is CAWTLAGASDTQYF. CDR3 sequence (DNA): TGTGCCTGGACTTTAGCGGGAGCATCAGATACGCAGTATTTT.

J is TRBJ2-3 and V is TRBV14, with D perhaps TRBD2 (6 bases). The V end was cut by 4 bases, the J end by 2 bases, with 13 bases between. This CDR3 has 15 amino acids. CDR1 SGHDN and CDR2 FVKESK come from the germline V gene. The CDR3 region has the DNA TGTGCCAGCAGCCCCCTCGGCGGGAACACAGATACGCAGTATTTT. Translated: CASSPLGGNTDTQYF.

This clone was counted between two and nine times. The chain has TRBV2 and TRBJ2-1; TRBD2 might be the D (5 bases). CDR1 is SNHLY and CDR2 is FYNNEI in the germline V gene. This CDR3 has 11 amino acids. V lost 6 bases, J lost 5 bases, and 5 bases lay in between. CDR3 protein: CASRRDNEQFF. CDR3 sequence (DNA): TGTGCCAGCAGGAGGGACAATGAGCAGTTCTTC.

The chain carries TRBV27 and TRBJ2-1; the D gene is possibly TRBD2 (5 bases). This CDR3 spans 15 amino acids. Germline CDR1 and CDR2: MNHEY and SMNVEV (reference sequence). The ends were cut back, 7 bases at V and 5 bases at J, with 18 bases in the middle. CDR3 DNA: TGTGCCAGCACCATTCGGGGAGATCTTCACAATGAGCAGTTCTTC. Protein product: CASTIRGDLHNEQFF.

This rearrangement joins TRBV4-1 to TRBJ2-3, with a possible D match to TRBD1 (6 bases). Trimming took 1 base from V and 6 from J, leaving 17 bases between them. In germline, CDR1 is MGHRA, CDR2 YSYEKL. This CDR3 region has 16 residues. Here the CDR3 reads CASSQVQDRTFDTQYF. As DNA, the CDR3 is TGCGCCAGCAGCCAAGTACAGGACAGAACCTTCGATACGCAGTATTTT.

The genes are TRBV7-9 and TRBJ2-1; D unresolved. This CDR3 region has 15 residues. Between the trimmed V and J ends, which lost 4 bases and 6 bases, there was a span of 16 bases. Germline values: CDR1 SEHNR, CDR2 FQNEAQ (reference sequence). The CDR3 protein is CASSSVPSPLNEQFF. The CDR3, as DNA: TGTGCCAGCAGCTCAGTCCCATCCCCTCTCAATGAGCAGTTCTTC.

A single count supports this clone. This rearrangement joins TRBV6-5 to TRBJ1-1, with TRBD1 matching over 9 bases. Germline trimming cut 5 bases from V and 8 bases from J; bases unmatched to any gene: 6. The CDR3 consists of 13 residues. CDR1 MNHEY and CDR2 SVGAGI come from the germline V gene. The CDR3 nucleotides read TGTGCCAGCAGTCGAGAGGGACAGGGCGAAGCTTTCTTT. Protein: CASSREGQGEAFF.

The V call is TRBV28, the J call TRBJ1-1; 7 bases map to TRBD1. The CDR3 loop spans 14 amino acids. Trimming cost V 7 bases and J 1 base; bases outside gene matches: 6. Germline V gives CDR1 MDHEN, CDR2 SYDVKM. This chain's CDR3 is CASIWGQTNTEAFF. The CDR3 nucleotides are TGTGCCAGCATTTGGGGACAGACGAACACTGAAGCTTTCTTT.

In this sample, this clone turned up a few times. The J gene is TRBJ1-5, the V gene TRBV7-9, with D possibly TRBD1 on 5 matching bases. Germline V lookup: CDR1 SEHNR, CDR2 FQNEAQ (reference sequence). V was cut by 1 base and J by 2 bases, with 12 bases left in between. The CDR3 is made up of 16 amino acids. DNA of the CDR3: TGTGCCAGCAGCTTAGTGTCCAGGGATGGCAATCAGCCCCAGCATTTT. Translation gives CASSLVSRDGNQPQHF. Filled out from reference TRBV7-9 and TRBJ1-5, the complete variable domain reads DTGVSQNPRHKITKRGQNVTFRCDPISEHNRLYWYRQTLGQGPEFLTYFQNEAQLEKSRLLSDRFSAERPKGSFSTLEIQRTEQGDSAMYLCASSLVSRDGNQPQHFGDGTRLSIL.

This sequence joins TRBV4-1 and TRBJ1-1; possibly TRBD1 for D (5 bases). V lost 1 base and J lost 5, with 14 bases in between. This CDR3 comprises 15 residues. Germline assignment: CDR1 MGHRA and CDR2 YSYEKL. CDR3 in amino acids: CASSQVFGGETEAFF. CDR3 coding DNA: TGCGCCAGCAGCCAAGTTTTCGGGGGGGAAACTGAAGCTTTCTTT.

J is TRBJ2-1 and V is TRBV5-6, with TRBD2 matching over 7 bases. V lost 4 bases to trimming and J lost 4 bases; unmatched junction nucleotides: 11. This CDR3 contains 16 residues. From germline, CDR1 is SGHDT and CDR2 YYEEEE. CDR3 in amino acids: CASSPTGASGYNEQFF. For the CDR3, the DNA is TGTGCCAGCAGCCCAACCGGGGCTAGCGGTTACAATGAGCAGTTCTTC.

This chain links TRBV9 with TRBJ1-1, with a possible D match to TRBD1 (5 bases). The V end was cut by 2 bases, the J end by 0 bases, with 11 bases between. Germline lookup yields CDR1 SGDLS and CDR2 YYNGEE. This CDR3 has 15 amino acids. The CDR3: CASSVGGSMNTEAFF. CDR3 coding DNA: TGTGCCAGCAGCGTCGGGGGAAGCATGAACACTGAAGCTTTCTTT. Using reference TRBV9 and TRBJ1-1 for the parts outside the CDR3, the full variable domain is DSGVTQTPKHLITATGQRVTLRCSPRSGDLSVYWYQQSLDQGLQFLIQYYNGEERAKGNILERFSAQQFPDLHSELNLSSLELGDSALYFCASSVGGSMNTEAFFGQGTRLTVV.

A remark on this clone: In the same sample, other DNA sequences code for this CDR3. The chain is built from TRBV27 and TRBJ2-2; D might be TRBD2 (6 bases). The CDR3 spans 13 residues. Trimming removed 3 bases at V and 5 bases at J, with 7 bases between. Germline assignment: CDR1 MNHEY and CDR2 SMNVEV (reference sequence). This CDR3 reads CASSLGGTGELFF. The CDR3 coding sequence is TGTGCCAGCAGTTTGGGGGGAACCGGGGAGCTGTTTTTT.

This clone came up once. The chain couples TRBV7-3 to TRBJ2-7; 7 bases line up with TRBD2. The CDR3 contains 16 residues. Germline assignment: CDR1 SGHTA and CDR2 FQGTGA. V lost 3 bases, J lost 4 bases, and 12 bases stayed unmatched. The CDR3 sequence: CASSFPGLGGCYEQYF. The CDR3 DNA reads TGTGCCAGCAGCTTCCCCGGACTAGGTGGTTGTTACGAGCAGTACTTC.